This T cell receptor (beta chain) was obtained from a study of control samples from healthy donors and cancer patients (dated by TCRdb to the early 2020s). V is cut by 4 bases and J by 10 bases, and the space between the germline ends is 14 bases. The CDR3, from cysteine to phenylalanine, totals 12 residues. Only CDR3 DNA is held: 36 bases, read in frame from base 1. Per the germline V gene, SGDLS is the CDR1 and YYNGEE is the CDR2. This clone has just one count. What antigen it recognizes has not been identified. Within one base of it there is no much larger clone, and no base qualities were kept. Libraries were constructed by the immunoSEQ multiplex PCR assay. Held by TCRdb, this immuneACCESS table contains in-frame sequences only and omits some clones. Under half of the omission traces to an unresolved V gene where checked; the cause of the rest is unknown. In this sample the table shows approximately 12,000 clones, roughly 94% of which occur a single time. Of the sample, 25% to 30% falls within the top ten clones.

Here the chain combines TRBV9 and TRBJ1-1, with TRBD1 perhaps the D gene, on 6 matching bases. The clonotype comes from a man aged 70-80 years with head and neck cancer. Sequencing was performed on PBMCs. The nucleotides are TGTGCCAGCAGCACGACAGGAGCGGGAGCTTTCTTT. The translation is CASSTTGAGAFF.